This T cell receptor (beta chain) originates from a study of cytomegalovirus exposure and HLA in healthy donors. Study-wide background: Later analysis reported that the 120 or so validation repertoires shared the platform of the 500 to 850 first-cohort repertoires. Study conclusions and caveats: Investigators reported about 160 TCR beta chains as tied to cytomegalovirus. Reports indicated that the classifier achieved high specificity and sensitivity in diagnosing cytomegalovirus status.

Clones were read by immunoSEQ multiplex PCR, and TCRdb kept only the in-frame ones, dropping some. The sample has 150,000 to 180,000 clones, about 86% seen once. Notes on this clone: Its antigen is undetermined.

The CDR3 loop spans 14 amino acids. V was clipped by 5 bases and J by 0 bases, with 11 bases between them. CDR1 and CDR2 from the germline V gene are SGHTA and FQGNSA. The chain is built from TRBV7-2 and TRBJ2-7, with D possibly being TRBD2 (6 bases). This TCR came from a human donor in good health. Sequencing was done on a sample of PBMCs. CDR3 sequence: CASSTREDSYEQYF. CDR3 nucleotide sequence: TGTGCCAGCAGCACCAGGGAGGACTCCTACGAGCAGTACTTC.